This section outlines one T cell receptor beta chain sequence together with its context. Only in-frame clones appear in the TCRdb table, and some are missing; sequencing was by immunoSEQ multiplex PCR. The table lists under 250,000 clones, roughly nine tenths of them singletons, with 12% in the top ten. The CDR3 totals 13 residues. Germline assignment: CDR1 MNHEY and CDR2 SMNVEV (reference sequence). V was cut by 4 bases and J by 5 bases, with 10 bases left in between. The data originate from a study of cytomegalovirus exposure and HLA in healthy donors. J is TRBJ2-3 and V is TRBV27; D is uncertain. The receptor's source is a man between 18 and 35 years old in good health and CMV-seropositive. The specimen was PBMCs. The DNA of the CDR3 is TGTGCCAGCAGTTGGAGATCGGAAGATACGCAGTATTTT. It yields the protein CASSWRSEDTQYF.